This is a list of T cell receptor beta chains from one sample in a study of fetal regulatory T cell absence and autoimmunity. Assay: immunoSEQ multiplex PCR; the TCRdb copy retains only in-frame clones and omits some. The sample consists of around 100,000 clones, approximately 79% of them appearing once. Sequenced: pancreas tissue. The source is a male donor with IPEX syndrome. Both conserved end residues are part of each CDR3. Fields, in order: V gene, CDR3 protein.

V gene: TRBV29-1
CDR3 protein: CSVVGAEYGYTF

V gene: TRBV4-3
CDR3 protein: CASSQDGGFRNEQYF

V gene: TRBV9
CDR3 protein: CASGGQNTEAFF

V gene: TRBV30
CDR3 protein: CAWSVGTGYGYTF

V gene: TRBV11-3
CDR3 protein: CASSLGRGLGGYTF

V gene: TRBV7-6
CDR3 protein: CASSLGTLHTEAFF

V gene: TRBV6-6
CDR3 protein: CASRRHFYGYTF

V gene: TRBV30
CDR3 protein: CAWSVDDSTEAFF

V gene: TRBV19
CDR3 protein: CASSIRTVTDTQYF

V gene: TRBV29-1
CDR3 protein: CSVEDRTGATYEQYF

V gene: TRBV6-5
CDR3 protein: CASSDRGRTEAFF

V gene: TRBV7-2
CDR3 protein: CASSLEARPIYEQYF

V gene: TRBV4-1
CDR3 protein: CASSRGGTDTQYF

V gene: TRBV4-3
CDR3 protein: CASSQEGSGYGYTF

V gene: TRBV30
CDR3 protein: CAWSAFWTAQETQYF

V gene: TRBV29-1
CDR3 protein: CSVRTGGYYGYTF

V gene: TRBV7-2
CDR3 protein: CASSLTGYEQYF

V gene: TRBV2
CDR3 protein: CASRDKTLQETQYF